This T cell receptor beta chain originates from a study of long-term antiretroviral therapy in people with HIV. The assay used was immunoSEQ (version v3.0), run at survey level. Sequencing had a target that covered about 40,000-50,000 T-cell genomes per sample. Here immunoSEQ multiplex PCR was the method, and the copy in TCRdb shows in-frame clones only, minus some. The sample has roughly 28,000 clones; more than 75% are singletons. Study conclusions and caveats: Clonal expansions arising prior to ART prevailed in the repertoire at every time point. Controls showed broader CDR3 length ranges than did the HIV repertoires.

Trimming pared 3 bases from V and 4 bases from J, leaving 11 bases between. There are 15 residues in the CDR3. The germline V gene encodes CDR1 SGHDT and CDR2 YYEEEE. The United States was where all participants with HIV were treated. Regarding this clone: Its antigen is not identified.

The clonotype originates from a woman younger than 30 with HIV. This chain uses TRBV5-6 with TRBJ2-6; D is perhaps TRBD1 (5 bases). The material sequenced was unsorted PBMCs, taken 0.5 years after starting antiretroviral therapy. CDR3 in DNA: TGTGCCAGCAGCTCGCCAGGGCCCGGGGCCAACGTCCTGACTTTC. It is translated as CASSSPGPGANVLTF.